Listed below are T cell receptor beta chains from one sample, sequenced in a study of blood T cells in healthy people across ages. One entry per CDR3 protein results from TCRdb running MiXCR on the 5' RACE reads. This table has about 800,000 distinct CDR3 sequences, 25% appearing once. These records were also assigned to another study, of T cells of mothers and their children.

Sequenced input: blood. The receptors shown here come from a boy aged 5-17 years in good health. Both conserved end residues are part of each CDR3. A D gene is named only where the DNA matches it firmly. The size of a clone is reported for some rows only, either as once, few or many, or as a class for expanded clones.

J	size	D	V	length	CDR3	DNA
TRBJ2-1	few	TRBD2	TRBV6-4	15	CASSPHSGGYNEQFF	TGTGCCAGCAGCCCTCATAGCGGGGGTTACAATGAGCAGTTCTTC
TRBJ1-5	.	.	TRBV12-3/TRBV12-4	14	CASSFEGENQPQHF	TGTGCCAGCAGTTTTGAGGGGGAAAATCAGCCTCAGCATTTT
TRBJ1-1	.	.	TRBV4-3	17	CASSQDESPGVDTEAFF	TGCGCCAGCAGCCAAGATGAATCCCCAGGGGTTGACACTGAAGCTTTCTTT
TRBJ2-5	few	TRBD2	TRBV7-8	14	CASSWTGGGVTQYF	TGTGCCAGCAGCTGGACTGGGGGAGGGGTGACCCAGTACTTC
TRBJ2-5	few	.	TRBV15	15	CATSRDGGGAGEQYF	TGTGCCACCAGCAGAGATGGAGGGGGCGCGGGGGAGCAGTACTTC
TRBJ1-4	few	.	TRBV28	15	CASSQAEGYNEKLFF	TGTGCCAGCAGCCAAGCGGAGGGCTATAATGAAAAACTGTTTTTT
TRBJ2-5	.	.	TRBV20-1	13	CSARGDYQETQYF	TGCAGTGCTAGAGGGGACTACCAAGAGACCCAGTACTTC
TRBJ2-2	.	TRBD1	TRBV29-1	15	CSVQAGQGRPGELFF	TGCAGCGTTCAGGCTGGACAGGGCAGACCCGGGGAGCTGTTTTTT
TRBJ2-1	.	TRBD2	TRBV6-2/TRBV6-3	17	CASSYLSLSGRFNEQFF	TGTGCCAGCAGTTACCTATCCCTTAGCGGGAGGTTCAATGAGCAGTTCTTC
TRBJ2-7	.	.	TRBV11-3	16	CASSGVRGRIPYEQYF	TGTGCCAGCAGCGGGGTTCGGGGGCGCATCCCCTACGAGCAGTACTTC
TRBJ2-5	.	.	TRBV2	15	CASSEALRQRETQYF	TGTGCCAGCAGTGAAGCGCTCCGGCAGCGAGAGACCCAGTACTTC
TRBJ2-7	.	TRBD1	TRBV7-3	15	CASSPTGQGEGKQYF	TGTGCCAGCAGCCCCACGGGACAGGGGGAAGGGAAGCAGTACTTC
TRBJ2-5	.	.	TRBV6-6	15	CASSYSRQTQETQYF	TGTGCCAGCAGTTACTCGAGACAGACGCAAGAGACCCAGTACTTC
TRBJ2-7	.	TRBD1	TRBV30	14	CAWAAGTGVYEQYF	TGTGCCTGGGCAGCCGGGACAGGGGTATACGAGCAGTACTTC
TRBJ1-2	few	.	TRBV18	15	CASSPPKGSNYGYTF	TGTGCCAGCTCACCACCGAAGGGTTCTAACTATGGCTACACCTTC
TRBJ2-5	few	TRBD2	TRBV6-2/TRBV6-3	12	CASRDYKETQYF	TGTGCCAGCCGGGACTATAAAGAGACCCAGTACTTC
TRBJ2-5	.	TRBD2	TRBV7-9	16	CASTAAGTTKVETQYF	TGTGCCAGCACCGCTGCCGGGACTACCAAGGTGGAGACCCAGTACTTC
TRBJ2-5	.	TRBD1	TRBV7-2	12	CASSLYVGTEFF	TGTGCCAGCAGCTTATACGTGGGGACAGAGTTCTTC
TRBJ2-5	.	.	TRBV14	13	CASSQGLVETQYF	TGTGCCAGCAGCCAAGGCCTTGTAGAGACCCAGTACTTC
TRBJ2-3	few	.	TRBV29-1	14	CSVDLRGSTDTQYF	TGCAGCGTTGATCTGCGGGGCAGCACAGATACGCAGTATTTT
TRBJ1-1	many	.	TRBV12-3/TRBV12-4	13	CASSLFGNTEAFF	TGTGCCAGCAGTTTATTCGGGAACACTGAAGCTTTCTTT
TRBJ2-1	.	TRBD1	TRBV24-1	14	CATKPRGGSNEQFF	TGTGCCACGAAACCTAGAGGGGGCTCCAATGAGCAGTTCTTC
TRBJ2-5	.	TRBD2	TRBV6-2/TRBV6-3	16	CASSTTSGGLQETQYF	TGTGCCAGCAGCACGACTAGCGGGGGTTTGCAGGAGACCCAGTACTTC
TRBJ2-7	.	.	TRBV6-5	14	CASSYEWGYYEQYF	TGTGCCAGCAGTTACGAGTGGGGATATTACGAGCAGTACTTC
TRBJ2-3	.	.	TRBV7-2	13	CASSPAQKDTQYF	TGTGCCAGCAGCCCCGCCCAGAAGGATACGCAGTATTTT